This TCR beta chain was captured in a study of identical twins. Study-wide points: Where beta out-of-frame sequences were concerned, excess twin sharing was weaker. Abundant beta clonotypes from cord blood bore fewer insertions; memory repertoires lacked this pattern.

As to this clonotype: Its target is not known.

A universal primer site was created by template switching, with the cDNA bearing unique molecular identifiers. TCRdb recomputed calls from the 5' RACE reads with MiXCR, one row per CDR3 protein. The sample yields a few hundred thousand distinct CDR3 sequences, about 10% seen once. Material for sequencing was naive T cells sorted from blood. The receptor comes from a woman aged 45-65 years in good health.

The CDR3 protein is CASSSVGTSGSYNEQFF. The CDR3 DNA reads TGTGCCAGCAGCTCAGTTGGGACTAGCGGGAGCTACAATGAGCAGTTCTTC. This chain joins TRBV7-9 and TRBJ2-1; 14 bases are a match to TRBD2. This CDR3 is built from 17 residues. Germline CDR1 is SEHNR and CDR2 is FQNEAQ (reference sequence). With V trimmed by 4 bases and J by 3 bases, 5 bases remained unmatched.